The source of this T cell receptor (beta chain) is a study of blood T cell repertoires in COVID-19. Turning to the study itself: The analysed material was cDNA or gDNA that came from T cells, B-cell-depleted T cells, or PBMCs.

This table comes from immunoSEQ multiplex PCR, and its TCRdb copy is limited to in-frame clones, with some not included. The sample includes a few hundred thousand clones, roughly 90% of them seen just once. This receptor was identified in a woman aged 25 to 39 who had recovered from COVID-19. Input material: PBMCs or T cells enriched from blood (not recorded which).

The CDR3 DNA reads TGTGCCAGCAGCCGTTACGTAGCTGAGCAGTTCTTC. This encodes CASSRYVAEQFF. The genes are TRBV7-2 and TRBJ2-1; D not resolved. Germline V lookup: CDR1 SGHTA, CDR2 FQGNSA. This CDR3 is 12 amino acids long. V was shortened by 5 bases and J by 9 bases, with 11 bases between the two germline ends.